A selection of T cell receptor beta chains follows, all from one sample in a study of blood T cell repertoires in COVID-19. Profiled with immunoSEQ multiplex PCR; TCRdb holds only in-frame clones, not every one. The table shows approximately 210,000 clones, with under 90% occurring only once. Sequenced input: peripheral blood. Receptors originate from a man aged 25-40 years with active or convalescent COVID-19. Each CDR3 is given with its conserved first and last residue. Each record gives: V gene, CDR3 protein.

TRBV9,CASSVGHLETGNTIYF
TRBV28,CASRSTGDTEAFF
TRBV7-2,CASSLSKGDTQYF
TRBV3-1/TRBV3-2,CASSPGTDRNQPQHF
TRBV14,CASSRDRWGNEQFF
TRBV19,CASSIRDRATPLHF
TRBV5-6,CASSFGGDPYEQYF
TRBV19,CASSIAETDTQYF
TRBV30,CAWSYGGVTEAFF
TRBV27,CASSLGRGFYNEQFF
TRBV28,CASSYITEAFF
TRBV20-1,CSASGVAAYNEQFF
TRBV12-3/TRBV12-4,CASSLSNTEAFF
TRBV6-2/TRBV6-3,CASSTGGAGNSPLHF
TRBV5-1,CASSENAGIREKLFF
TRBV10-3,CAISDPGRGSTDTQYF
TRBV28,CASSLSGGAHEQYF
TRBV27,CASRSHGVGGYGYTF
TRBV24-1,CATSDAQTSYTF
TRBV5-1,CASSLASGGPLYEQYF
TRBV9,CASSPDGDYGYTF
TRBV3-1/TRBV3-2,CASSQEGARLRVF
TRBV10-3,CATTGTPNSPLHF
TRBV6-5,CASLGPVPPEQFF
TRBV24-1,CATLIRGAEAFF
TRBV9,CASSVGLAGGTDTQYF
TRBV28,CATGASRSPLHF
TRBV6-5,CASSYSAANYGYTF
TRBV20-1,CSASVDQPQHF
TRBV29-1,CSVARATNEKLFF
TRBV30,CAWTDGRQGVTDTQYF
TRBV15,CATRTGAGNTIYF
TRBV5-6,CASSPRTSGVNTGELFF
TRBV7-2,CASSLAALGGARYEQYF
TRBV18,CASSPRASGIYEQYF
TRBV6-2/TRBV6-3,CASSYLGSGGTDTQYF
TRBV4-1,CASSQDRDRGNVLTF
TRBV19,CASRTSGSVNEQFF
TRBV28,CASKGGLPNYGYTF
TRBV9,CASSGSGGARDTQYF
TRBV6-5,CASASRGGINYGYTF
TRBV12-3/TRBV12-4,CASSFSENQPQHF
TRBV10-1,CASRYLGQGPYEQYF
TRBV27,CASSVAGGPLWISYNEQFF
TRBV3-1/TRBV3-2,CASRPRGAGGYTF
TRBV30,CAWSVPGQRNQPQHF
TRBV28,CASSTSRQAGNQPQHF
TRBV24-1,CATGRDSDTQYF
TRBV28,CASSTIDRVVVSEQYF
TRBV7-2,CASSNYRAGTEAFF
TRBV7-2,CASSLIGLAGGEQYF
TRBV5-8,CASSLTLGTGGISNQPQHF
TRBV5-4,CASSLAPLAGVDNEQFF
TRBV6-6,CASSLGHLYEQYF
TRBV9,CASSVQGAPGYTF
TRBV19,CASSDRGNTGELFF
TRBV15,CATSTGEGYGYTF